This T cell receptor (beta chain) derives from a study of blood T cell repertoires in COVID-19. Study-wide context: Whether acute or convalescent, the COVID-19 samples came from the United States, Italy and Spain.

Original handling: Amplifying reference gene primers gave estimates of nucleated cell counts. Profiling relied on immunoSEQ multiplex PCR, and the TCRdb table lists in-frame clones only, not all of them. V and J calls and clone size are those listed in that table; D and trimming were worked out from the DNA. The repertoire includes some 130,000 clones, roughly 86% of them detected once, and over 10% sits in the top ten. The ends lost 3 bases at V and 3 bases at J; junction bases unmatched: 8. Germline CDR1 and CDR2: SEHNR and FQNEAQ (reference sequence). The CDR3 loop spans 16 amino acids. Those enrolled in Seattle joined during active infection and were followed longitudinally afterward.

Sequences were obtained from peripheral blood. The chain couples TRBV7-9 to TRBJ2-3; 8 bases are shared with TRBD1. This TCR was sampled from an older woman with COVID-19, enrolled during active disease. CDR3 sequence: CASSFPAGGATDTQYF. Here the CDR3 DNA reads TGTGCCAGCAGCTTCCCGGCAGGGGGCGCGACAGATACGCAGTATTTT.